This T cell receptor beta chain was sequenced in a study of T-cell memory formation after mild COVID-19. As for the study in general: Among the donors, TCR clusters were largely specific to each donor. Study-wide findings and caveats: Contracting CD8+ clones were enriched in EMRA, CD4+ mainly in CM and EM.

This clonotype showed up many times. The antigen remains unidentified. MiXCR, run by TCRdb on the 5' RACE reads, gives a single entry per CDR3 protein. The sample lists hundreds of thousands of distinct CDR3 sequences, approximately 15% occurring once. The sequence came from a man in his late teens or twenties who had mild COVID-19 (a few samples of this study predate the infection). Cell type and time point are not known. Sample: PBMCs or a T cell subset sorted from them (not recorded which).

The CDR3 nucleotides read TGTGCCAGCAAAAAGATGGGCACCCGAGGGAGCGCCTACGAGCAGTACTTC. It codes for CASKKMGTRGSAYEQYF. The chain couples TRBV6-2 or TRBV6-3 to TRBJ2-7; possibly TRBD2 for D (5 bases). V lost 7 bases, J lost 2 bases, and 24 bases lay in between. The CDR3 is made up of 17 amino acids. CDR1 and CDR2 (germline): MNHEY, SVGEGT.